This T cell receptor (beta chain) was sequenced in a study of graft-versus-host responses after intestinal transplantation. In this sample, this clone turned up once. Its antigen is still unknown. The repertoire was sequenced with immunoSEQ multiplex PCR; TCRdb's copy has only in-frame clones and lacks some. The sample carries 40,000 to 55,000 clones, approximately 96% recorded once. Trimming took 3 bases from V and 1 from J, leaving 9 bases between them. The germline V gene encodes CDR1 GTSNPN and CDR2 SVGIG (reference sequence). The CDR3 length is 13 residues. The receptor was derived from a human donor who was the organ donor for an intestinal transplant. V gene TRBV30 combines with J gene TRBJ1-1; D ambiguous. The sequencing here drew on unstimulated CD8+ T cells sorted from spleen or lymph node cells, taken before transplant. CDR3 DNA: TGTGCCTGGAGCCTAGCTGCGAACACTGAAGCTTTCTTT. It codes for CAWSLAANTEAFF.